The 27 T cell receptor beta chains below come from one sample, sequenced in a study of long-term antiretroviral therapy in people with HIV. Researchers report immunoSEQ v3.0 was run at survey level. The repertoire was sequenced with immunoSEQ multiplex PCR; TCRdb's copy has only in-frame clones and lacks some. Among approximately 17,000 clones, around 84% were seen once, and the ten largest hold roughly 4.7%. Source: unsorted PBMCs, taken 0.1 years before starting antiretroviral therapy. The receptor set was obtained from a man between 18 and 35 years old with HIV.

The rearrangement uses TRBV7-3 and TRBJ2-2; D possibly uses TRBD1 or TRBD2 (6 bases each). The CDR3 runs 15 residues. Trimming left V 4 bases short and J 2 bases short, with 11 bases between. Germline CDR1 and CDR2: SGHTA and FQGTGA. The CDR3 reads CASSSSGANTGELFF. The DNA of the CDR3 is TGTGCCAGCAGCTCCTCGGGGGCTAACACCGGGGAGCTGTTTTTT. Supplemented by reference TRBV7-3 and TRBJ2-2, the full variable domain reads GAGVSQTPSNKVTEKGKYVELRCDPISGHTALYWYRQSLGQGPEFLIYFQGTGAADDSGLPNDRFFAVRPEGSVSTLKIQRTERGDSAVYLCASSSSGANTGELFFGEGSRLTVL.

The chain is built from TRBV6-6 and TRBJ1-2; D not certain. V was pared by 6 bases and J by 4 bases, with 15 bases between. Germline CDR1 MNHNY, CDR2 SVGAGI (reference sequence). The CDR3 has 14 residues. Here the CDR3 DNA reads TGTGCCAGCAGCCCGGATTTTAGGTTCTATGGCTACACCTTC. Translation: CASSPDFRFYGYTF.

DNA of the CDR3: TGTGCCAGCAGCCCGAGCACTCCCGGGTCTAATGAAAAACTGTTTTTT. Translating it yields CASSPSTPGSNEKLFF. This chain links TRBV5-6 with TRBJ1-4; D unresolved. The CDR3 contains 16 residues. Germline loops: CDR1 SGHDT, CDR2 YYEEEE. V was trimmed by 4 bases and J by 3 bases, leaving 16 bases between them.

The chain joins TRBV30 to TRBJ1-2; D gene uncertain. Germline V gene lookup returns CDR1 GTSNPN and CDR2 SVGIG (reference sequence). CDR3 length: 14 residues. Trimming removed 1 base from V and 3 bases from J, with 12 bases in between. Here the CDR3 DNA reads TGTGCCTGGAGTGAGTTCCGGACGGACTATGGCTACACCTTC. It is translated as CAWSEFRTDYGYTF.

Points on this clone: This CDR3 is also generated by other DNA sequences in the sample. J is TRBJ1-2 and V is TRBV12-5, with 7 bases matching TRBD1. CDR1 is LGHNT, CDR2 FRNRAP, per germline. The ends lost 6 bases at V and 8 bases at J; junction bases unmatched: 6. The CDR3 is 12 residues long. The CDR3 region has the DNA TGTGCTAGTGGGCTCGGACAGGACGGCTACACCTTC. Amino acid sequence: CASGLGQDGYTF.

This clone has just one count. This chain links TRBV7-9 with TRBJ1-2; no reliable D call. Between the trimmed V and J ends, which lost 6 bases and 5 bases, there was a span of 22 bases. CDR1 and CDR2 from the germline V gene are SEHNR and FQNEAQ (reference sequence). This CDR3 spans 16 amino acids. CDR3 loop: CASSPPNLEYWYGYTF. DNA of the CDR3: TGTGCCAGCAGTCCCCCCAATCTGGAGTACTGGTATGGCTACACCTTC. The full variable domain, completed using reference TRBV7-9 and TRBJ1-2, is DTGVSQNPRHKITKRGQNVTFRCDPISEHNRLYWYRQTLGQGPEFLTYFQNEAQLEKSRLLSDRFSAERPKGSFSTLEIQRTEQGDSAMYLCASSPPNLEYWYGYTFGSGTRLTVV.

The chain links TRBV5-4 to TRBJ1-6, with TRBD1 matching over 9 bases. The V gene end was trimmed by 4 bases and the J gene end by 10 bases; junction bases not matched to a gene: 6. Germline V gene data show CDR1 as SGHNT and CDR2 as YYREEE (reference sequence). The CDR3 runs 14 residues. The chain's CDR3 is CASSQTGGGSPLHF. The CDR3 coding sequence is TGTGCCAGCAGCCAAACAGGGGGCGGGTCACCCCTCCACTTT. The variable domain in full, with the rest retrieved from reference TRBV5-4 and TRBJ1-6, is ETGVTQSPTHLIKTRGQQVTLRCSSQSGHNTVSWYQQALGQGPQFIFQYYREEENGRGNFPPRFSGLQFPNYSSELNVNALELDDSALYLCASSQTGGGSPLHFGNGTRLTVT.

The chain combines TRBV7-9 with TRBJ2-1; tentatively, D is TRBD2 (5 bases). Trimming removed 0 bases from V and 10 bases from J, with 10 bases in between. Germline loops: CDR1 SEHNR, CDR2 FQNEAQ (reference sequence). The CDR3 has 13 residues. The CDR3 nucleotides read TGTGCCAGCAGCTTAGCCCCACCGGGGGAGCAGTTCTTC. Translation gives CASSLAPPGEQFF.

The CDR3 is CASSRPGEEKLFF. The CDR3 coding sequence is TGTGCCAGCAGCCGTCCGGGGGAGGAAAAACTGTTTTTT. The chain recombines TRBV5-4 with TRBJ1-4, with D perhaps TRBD1 (5 bases). V was cut by 4 bases and J by 8 bases, with 12 bases left in between. The germline CDR1 and CDR2 sequences are SGHNT and YYREEE (reference sequence). The CDR3 covers 13 residues.

This sequence joins TRBV7-6 and TRBJ2-7, with 7 bases fitting TRBD2. Germline values: CDR1 SGHVS, CDR2 FNYEAQ. V shed 5 bases and J 2 bases; nucleotides not matched to a gene: 6. CDR3 length: 14 residues. Written as DNA, the CDR3 is TGTGCCAGCAGCCCCCGGGACTATGCCTACGAGCAGTACTTC. Translated, it gives CASSPRDYAYEQYF.

The rearrangement links TRBV4-1 to TRBJ2-3; perhaps TRBD1 as D (6 bases). The V and J ends lost 4 bases and 2 bases respectively, with 16 bases between them. CDR3 size: 16 residues. Germline V gene data show CDR1 as MGHRA and CDR2 as YSYEKL. CDR3 residues: CASSPGQILLTDTQYF. The CDR3, as DNA: TGCGCCAGCAGCCCCGGACAGATCCTACTCACAGATACGCAGTATTTT.

V is TRBV4-3 and J is TRBJ2-7; a possible D gene is TRBD2 (6 bases). V was cut by 6 bases and J by 2 bases, with 14 bases left in between. From germline, CDR1 is LGHNA and CDR2 YSLEER. The CDR3 length is 14 residues. CDR3: CASSPGDSTYEQYF. As DNA, the CDR3 is TGCGCCAGCAGTCCGGGGGACTCGACCTACGAGCAGTACTTC.

The rearrangement joins TRBV15 to TRBJ1-5, with no clear D. Trimming removed 8 bases at V and 2 bases at J, with 16 bases between. This CDR3 contains 15 residues. Germline-derived CDR1 and CDR2 are LNHNV and YYDKDF (reference sequence). This CDR3 is CATDRKGYGNQPQHF. DNA of the CDR3: TGTGCCACCGACCGGAAGGGCTACGGCAATCAGCCCCAGCATTTT.

This chain uses TRBV27 with TRBJ1-2; D call uncertain. V lost 5 bases, J lost 2 bases, and 9 bases lay in between. The CDR3 totals 13 residues. Looked up from germline, CDR1 is MNHEY and CDR2 is SMNVEV (reference sequence). The CDR3 is CASSDAVNYGYTF. DNA for the CDR3: TGTGCCAGCAGTGATGCGGTGAACTATGGCTACACCTTC.

The V and J genes are TRBV7-2 and TRBJ1-3, with no clear D. Germline V gene lookup returns CDR1 SGHTA and CDR2 FQGNSA. Trimming took off 1 base at V and 0 bases at J, with 10 bases between the two ends. This CDR3 has 16 amino acids. CDR3 DNA: TGTGCCAGCAGCTTAGAGGCGCGAGGCTCTGGAAACACCATATATTTT. It encodes CASSLEARGSGNTIYF. Filled out from reference TRBV7-2 and TRBJ1-3, the complete variable domain reads GAGVSQSPSNKVTEKGKDVELRCDPISGHTALYWYRQSLGQGLEFLIYFQGNSAPDKSGLPSDRFSAERTGGSVSTLTIQRTQQEDSAVYLCASSLEARGSGNTIYFGEGSWLTVV.

Concerning this clone itself: A junction end diverges from the germline sequence, so it may reflect a read error. The chain is built from TRBV15 and TRBJ2-3, with 8 positions matching TRBD1. The CDR3 is made up of 12 amino acids. The germline V gene encodes CDR1 LNHNV and CDR2 YYDKDF (reference sequence). The CDR3: CATSPEGTGPHF. CDR3 coding DNA: TGTGCCACCAGCCCAGAAGGGACAGGTCCACATTTT.

The rearrangement joins TRBV28 to TRBJ1-2, with D unclear. The CDR3 has 12 residues. Deletions cut 6 bases from V and 5 bases from J, with 10 bases between. Germline V gene data show CDR1 as MDHEN and CDR2 as SYDVKM. The CDR3 DNA sequence: TGTGCCAGCAGCCGTCTCCTTTATGGCTACACCTTC. This codes for CASSRLLYGYTF.

This chain uses TRBV5-4 with TRBJ1-2; D possibly corresponds to TRBD1 (6 bases). Trimming shortened V by 1 base and J by 5 bases, and 12 bases separated the two germline ends. The germline V gene encodes CDR1 SGHNT and CDR2 YYREEE (reference sequence). The CDR3 has 14 amino acids. The CDR3 coding sequence is TGTGCCAGCAGCTTGACAGGGATCGAATATGGCTACACCTTC. Its translation is CASSLTGIEYGYTF.

The chain joins TRBV29-1 to TRBJ2-1; weak D call: TRBD2 (5 bases). The length of the CDR3 is 12 residues. Trimming stripped 4 bases from V and 4 bases from J, with 8 bases between. CDR1 and CDR2 (germline): SQVTM, ANQGSEA. This CDR3 is CSVGGGYNEQFF. The CDR3 nucleotides are TGCAGCGTTGGAGGCGGGTACAATGAGCAGTTCTTC.

This sequence joins TRBV4-3 and TRBJ1-4, with TRBD1 identical over 10 bases. Germline V lookup: CDR1 LGHNA, CDR2 YSLEER. The CDR3 is 14 residues long. Trimming at V came to 1 base and at J to 8 bases, leaving 1 base not matched to a gene. The CDR3 DNA follows: TGCGCCAGCAGCCAAGGGACAGGGGGGGAAAAACTGTTTTTT. Its protein is CASSQGTGGEKLFF.

The chain is built from TRBV7-6 and TRBJ2-5; D uncertain. Trimming stripped 3 bases from V and 2 bases from J, with 7 bases between. The germline V gene has CDR1 SGHVS and CDR2 FNYEAQ. The CDR3 extends over 13 amino acids. The CDR3 nucleotides are TGTGCCAGCAGCTTCCCCGATCAAGAGACCCAGTACTTC. It yields the protein CASSFPDQETQYF.

The rearrangement links TRBV9 to TRBJ1-2; 8 bases map to TRBD1. Trimming cost V 3 bases and J 4 bases; bases outside gene matches: 5. The CDR3 spans 14 residues. The germline V gene has CDR1 SGDLS and CDR2 YYNGEE. CDR3 DNA sequence: TGTGCCAGCAGCGGCCGCAGGGGGCTCTATGGCTACACCTTC. It yields the protein CASSGRRGLYGYTF.

The genes are TRBV5-5 and TRBJ2-6; D is uncertain. V lost 4 bases to trimming and J lost 0 bases, with 8 bases between them. Germline V lookup: CDR1 SGHKS, CDR2 YYEKEE (reference sequence). This CDR3 has 15 residues. CDR3 protein: CASSGRLSGANVLTF. Here the CDR3 DNA reads TGTGCCAGCAGCGGCAGGCTCTCTGGGGCCAACGTCCTGACTTTC. The full variable domain, in which reference TRBV5-5 and TRBJ2-6 provide the parts outside the CDR3, is DAGVTQSPTHLIKTRGQQVTLRCSPISGHKSVSWYQQVLGQGPQFIFQYYEKEERGRGNFPDRFSARQFPNYSSELNVNALLLGDSALYLCASSGRLSGANVLTFGAGSRLTVL.

V is TRBV7-3 and J is TRBJ2-2, with TRBD2 matching over 9 bases. The CDR3 has 16 residues. V lost 1 base to trimming and J lost 6 bases; unmatched junction nucleotides: 6. Germline V gene lookup returns CDR1 SGHTA and CDR2 FQGTGA. The CDR3: CASSLISGSFPGELFF. The CDR3 DNA reads TGTGCCAGCAGCTTAATTAGCGGGAGTTTCCCCGGGGAGCTGTTTTTT.

This chain uses TRBV15 with TRBJ1-4; 8 nucleotides match TRBD1. V was pared by 0 bases and J by 6 bases, with 3 bases of the junction left unmatched. Germline V gene lookup returns CDR1 LNHNV and CDR2 YYDKDF (reference sequence). This CDR3 comprises 15 residues. The CDR3 sequence: CATSRDGQGHEKLFF. In DNA form, the CDR3 reads TGTGCCACCAGCAGAGACGGACAGGGACATGAAAAACTGTTTTTT.

This clone has a single count. The chain links TRBV5-5 to TRBJ2-7; D is possibly TRBD1 (5 bases). The V and J ends lost 4 bases and 2 bases respectively, with 13 bases between them. The CDR3 sequence is 14 residues long. Looked up from germline, CDR1 is SGHKS and CDR2 is YYEKEE (reference sequence). DNA of the CDR3: TGTGCCAGCAGCCCAGGGTTGGTGACCTACGAGCAGTACTTC. Translation: CASSPGLVTYEQYF.

This chain connects TRBV7-8 to TRBJ2-1; 12 bases are a match to TRBD2. The CDR3 sequence is 18 residues long. The germline gives CDR1 SGHVS, CDR2 FQNEAQ. V was clipped by 5 bases and J by 5 bases; unmatched bases: 13. This CDR3 reads CASSRRLAGEVSDNEQFF. CDR3 bases: TGTGCCAGCAGCCGCAGACTAGCGGGAGAGGTTTCAGACAATGAGCAGTTCTTC.